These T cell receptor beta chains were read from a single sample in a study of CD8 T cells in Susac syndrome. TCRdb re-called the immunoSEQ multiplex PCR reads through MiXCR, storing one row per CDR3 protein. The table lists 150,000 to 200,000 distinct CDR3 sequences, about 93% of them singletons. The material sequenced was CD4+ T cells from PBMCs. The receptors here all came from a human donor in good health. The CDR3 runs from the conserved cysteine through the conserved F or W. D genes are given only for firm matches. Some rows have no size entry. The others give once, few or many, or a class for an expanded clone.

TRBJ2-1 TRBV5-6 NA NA TGTGCCAGCAGCTTAGGACATCTCGGTGAGCAGTTCTTC CASSLGHLGEQFF
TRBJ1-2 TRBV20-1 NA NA TGCAGTGCTAGCCAAGGCCCCGATGGCTACACCTTC CSASQGPDGYTF
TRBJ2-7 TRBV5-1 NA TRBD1 TGCGCCAGCAGCGACGCCGGGACAGTATACGAGCAGTACTTC CASSDAGTVYEQYF
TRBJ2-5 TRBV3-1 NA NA TGTGCCAGCAGCCAGCAGGGTCTAAAGACCCAGTACTTC CASSQQGLKTQYF
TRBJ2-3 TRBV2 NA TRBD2 TGTGCCAGCAGTGACGTAGCGGGGGGGAGGGATACGCAGTATTTT CASSDVAGGRDTQYF
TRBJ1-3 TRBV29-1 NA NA TGCAGCGTTGAAGTACAGTTTGGAAACACCATATATTTT CSVEVQFGNTIYF
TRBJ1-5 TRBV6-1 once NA TGTGCCAGCAGTGAAAAGGGGGTCGGCAATCAGCCCCAGCATTTT CASSEKGVGNQPQHF
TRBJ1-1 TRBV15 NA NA TGTGCCACCAGCAGTCTCCTGAACACTGAAGCTTTCTTT CATSSLLNTEAFF
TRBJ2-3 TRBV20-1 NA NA TGCAGTGCCACCCACCCTAAGCTCACAGATACGCAGTATTTT CSATHPKLTDTQYF
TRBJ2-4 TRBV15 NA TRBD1 TGTGCCACCAGCAGGCCGGGACAGATGGGAAACATTCAGTACTTC CATSRPGQMGNIQYF
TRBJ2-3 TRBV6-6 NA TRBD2 TGTGCCAGCAGCTACGGGACTAGCGGGGGCGCAGATACGCAGTATTTT CASSYGTSGGADTQYF
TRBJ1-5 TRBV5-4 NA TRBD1 TGTGCCAGCAGGGAGGGACAGCATAGCAATCAGCCCCAGCATTTT CASREGQHSNQPQHF
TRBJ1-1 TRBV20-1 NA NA TGCAGTGCTAAAACAGCAAACACTGAAGCTTTCTTT CSAKTANTEAFF
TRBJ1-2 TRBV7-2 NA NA TGTGCCAGCAGCCCGTCCGACAGGCTGGGCTACACCTTC CASSPSDRLGYTF
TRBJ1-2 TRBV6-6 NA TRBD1 TGTGCCAGCAGTTACTCGACAGGGATGGGCTATGGCTACACCTTC CASSYSTGMGYGYTF
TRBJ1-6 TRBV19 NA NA TGTGCCACAGGGGCGGATAGTTCACCCCTCCACTTT CATGADSSPLHF
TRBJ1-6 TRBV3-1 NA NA TGTGCCAGCAGCCACGGAGGAGGTTCACCCCTCCACTTT CASSHGGGSPLHF
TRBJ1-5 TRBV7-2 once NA TGTGCCAGCAGCTTAGCCCACAGCAATCAGCCCCAGCATTTT CASSLAHSNQPQHF
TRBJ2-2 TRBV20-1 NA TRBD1 TGCAGTGCAAGCACAGGGGGCCGGACCGGGGAGCTGTTTTTT CSASTGGRTGELFF
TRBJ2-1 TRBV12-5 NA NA TGTGCTAGTGGTCCCTGGGGCTCCTACAATGAGCAGTTCTTC CASGPWGSYNEQFF
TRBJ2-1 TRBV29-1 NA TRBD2 TGCAGCGTGACCGCTCCAGGGGGACTAGCGGGGGGGCTTGGGCAGTTCTTC CSVTAPGGLAGGLGQFF
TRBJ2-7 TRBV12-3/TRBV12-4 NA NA TGTGCCAGCAGGAGGGAAACCTACGAGCAGTACTTC CASRRETYEQYF
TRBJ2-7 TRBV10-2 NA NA TGCGCCAGCAGTGACACTCGTACGAGGGAGCAGTACTTC CASSDTRTREQYF
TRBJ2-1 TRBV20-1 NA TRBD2 TGCAGTTCATCTCGGGGGGGGGACAATGAGCAGTTCTTC CSSSRGGDNEQFF
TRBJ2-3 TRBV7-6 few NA TGTGCCAGCAGCTTAGAAGCTAGCGCAGATACGCAGTATTTT CASSLEASADTQYF
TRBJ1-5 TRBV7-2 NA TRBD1 TGTGCCAGCAGCATGGCCGGGACAGGGTATCAGCCCCAGCATTTT CASSMAGTGYQPQHF
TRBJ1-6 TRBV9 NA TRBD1 TGTGCCAGCAGCGCGGCGGGACAGGGCAGATCACCCCTCCACTTT CASSAAGQGRSPLHF
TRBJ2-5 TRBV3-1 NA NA TGTGCCAGCAGCCCCCGATCGGACGGGACCCAGTACTTC CASSPRSDGTQYF
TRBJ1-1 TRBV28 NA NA TGTGCCAGCAGTTTGGCAGGGGCGACTTTCTTT CASSLAGATFF
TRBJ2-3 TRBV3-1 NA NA TGTGCCAGCAGCCAAGAAATCGTGTGGACAGATACGCAGTATTTT CASSQEIVWTDTQYF
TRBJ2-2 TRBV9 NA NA TGTGCCAGCAGCGTAGGGGTAGACACCGGGGAGCTGTTTTTT CASSVGVDTGELFF
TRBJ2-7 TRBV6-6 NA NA TGTGCCAGCAGTTACCGGGCTGGACGGGGAGGTCACGAGCAGTACTTC CASSYRAGRGGHEQYF
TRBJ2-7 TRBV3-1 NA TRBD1 TGTGCCAGTCGACAGGGGTACGAGCAGTACTTC CASRQGYEQYF
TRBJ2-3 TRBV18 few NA TGTGCCAGCTCACCAGATTCCAGCACAGATACGCAGTATTTT CASSPDSSTDTQYF
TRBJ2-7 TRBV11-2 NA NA TGTGCCAGCAGCTTAGTGGGGGGGCAGAGGGGCGAGCAGTACTTC CASSLVGGQRGEQYF
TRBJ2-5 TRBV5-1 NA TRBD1 TGCGCCAGCAGCGAGACAGGGCTCGAGACCCAGTACTTC CASSETGLETQYF
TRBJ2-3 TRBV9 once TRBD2 TGTGCCAGCAGCGGTCTTGGCGGGGGGAGGACAGATACGCAGTATTTT CASSGLGGGRTDTQYF
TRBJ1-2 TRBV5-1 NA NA TGCGCCAGCAGCCAAACGGTAGGCTATGGCTACACCTTC CASSQTVGYGYTF
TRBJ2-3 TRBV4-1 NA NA TGCGCCAGCAGCCAAGAAAAGGATACGCAGTATTTT CASSQEKDTQYF
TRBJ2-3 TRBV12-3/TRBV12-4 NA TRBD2 TGTGCCAGCAGTTCTAGCGGGGGGGTCACAGATACGCAGTATTTT CASSSSGGVTDTQYF
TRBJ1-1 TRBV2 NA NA TGTGCCAGCGAGGCCTACGCTGAAGCTTTCTTT CASEAYAEAFF
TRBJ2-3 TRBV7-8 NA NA TGTGCCAGCAGCACAGACAGCGCTAGCACAGATACGCAGTATTTT CASSTDSASTDTQYF